A single T cell receptor (beta chain) is shown here with its context. The sample comes from a study of T cell changes during pregnancy in multiple sclerosis. Sequencing was performed with immunoSEQ multiplex PCR; in TCRdb, only in-frame clones are kept and a portion is missing. The profile covers 90,000 to 120,000 clones, with about nine tenths appearing a single time and approximately 3.5% taken by the ten largest. Trimming took 3 bases from V and 0 from J, leaving 9 bases between them. This CDR3 is built from 14 residues. From germline, CDR1 is SGDLS and CDR2 YYNGEE. The sequence was obtained from a female donor with multiple sclerosis, enrolled in a pregnancy study. The V gene is TRBV9, the J gene TRBJ1-1; D remains ambiguous. The source was peripheral blood, collected after pregnancy. CDR3 region: CASSASGMNTEAFF. The DNA of the CDR3 is TGTGCCAGCAGCGCCTCGGGGATGAACACTGAAGCTTTCTTT.